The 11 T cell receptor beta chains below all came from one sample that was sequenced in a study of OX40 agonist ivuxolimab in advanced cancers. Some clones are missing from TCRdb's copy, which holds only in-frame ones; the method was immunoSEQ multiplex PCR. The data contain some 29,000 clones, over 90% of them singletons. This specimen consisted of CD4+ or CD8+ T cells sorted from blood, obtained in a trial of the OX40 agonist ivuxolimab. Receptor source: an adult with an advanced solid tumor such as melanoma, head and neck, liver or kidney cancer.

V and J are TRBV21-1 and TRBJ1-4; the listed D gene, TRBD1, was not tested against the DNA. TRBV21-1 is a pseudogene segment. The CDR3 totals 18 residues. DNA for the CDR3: TGTGCCAGCACCCCTAGGGGCAGGGGACGATTAGATTATGAAAAACTGTTTTTT. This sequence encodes CASTPRGRGRLDYEKLFF.

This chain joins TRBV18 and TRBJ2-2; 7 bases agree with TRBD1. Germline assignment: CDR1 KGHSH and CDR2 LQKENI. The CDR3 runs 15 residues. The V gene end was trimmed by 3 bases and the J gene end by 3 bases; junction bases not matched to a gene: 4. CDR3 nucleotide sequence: TGTGCCAGCTCACCCCGGACAGGTGACACCGGGGAGCTGTTTTTT. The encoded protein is CASSPRTGDTGELFF.

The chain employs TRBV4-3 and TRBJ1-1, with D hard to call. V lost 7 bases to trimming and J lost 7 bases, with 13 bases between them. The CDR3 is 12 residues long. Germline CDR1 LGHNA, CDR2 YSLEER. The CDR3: CASNNPPSEAFF. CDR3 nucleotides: TGCGCCAGCAATAATCCCCCCAGTGAAGCTTTCTTT.

The CDR3 spells CASSRTSGRGETQYF. CDR3 in DNA: TGTGCCAGCAGTCGGACTAGCGGGAGAGGAGAGACCCAGTACTTC. The chain employs TRBV14 and TRBJ2-5; 13 bases agree with TRBD2. The CDR3 has 15 amino acids. Trimming removed 6 bases from V and 4 bases from J; junction bases left unmatched: 5. Germline loops: CDR1 SGHDN, CDR2 FVKESK. The full variable domain, completed using reference TRBV14 and TRBJ2-5, is EAGVTQFPSHSVIEKGQTVTLRCDPISGHDNLYWYRRVMGKEIKFLLHFVKESKQDESGMPNNRFLAERTGGTYSTLKVQPAELEDSGVYFCASSRTSGRGETQYFGPGTRLLVL.

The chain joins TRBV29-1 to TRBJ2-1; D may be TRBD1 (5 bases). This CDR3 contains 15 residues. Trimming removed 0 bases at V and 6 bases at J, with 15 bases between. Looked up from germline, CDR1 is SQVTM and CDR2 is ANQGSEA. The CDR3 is CSVEDLGDLGNEQFF. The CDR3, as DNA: TGCAGCGTTGAAGATTTAGGGGATCTCGGCAATGAGCAGTTCTTC.

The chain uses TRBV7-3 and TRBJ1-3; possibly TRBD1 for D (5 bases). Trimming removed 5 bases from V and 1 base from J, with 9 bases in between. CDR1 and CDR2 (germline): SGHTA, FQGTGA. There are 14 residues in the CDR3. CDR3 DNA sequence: TGTGCCAGCAGCGGAGGGGATTCTGGAAACACCATATATTTT. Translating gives CASSGGDSGNTIYF.

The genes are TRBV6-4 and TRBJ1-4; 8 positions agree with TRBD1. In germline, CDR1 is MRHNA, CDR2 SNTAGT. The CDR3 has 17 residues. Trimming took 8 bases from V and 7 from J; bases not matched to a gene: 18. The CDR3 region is CASRCRVGTGFGEKLFF. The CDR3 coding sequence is TGTGCCAGCCGTTGCCGAGTCGGGACAGGTTTTGGTGAAAAACTGTTTTTT.

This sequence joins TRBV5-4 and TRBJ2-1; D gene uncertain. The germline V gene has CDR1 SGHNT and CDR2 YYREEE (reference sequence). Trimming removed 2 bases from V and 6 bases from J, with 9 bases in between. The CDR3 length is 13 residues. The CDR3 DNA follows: TGTGCCAGCAGCTTACAGTCAAGCAATGAGCAGTTCTTC. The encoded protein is CASSLQSSNEQFF.

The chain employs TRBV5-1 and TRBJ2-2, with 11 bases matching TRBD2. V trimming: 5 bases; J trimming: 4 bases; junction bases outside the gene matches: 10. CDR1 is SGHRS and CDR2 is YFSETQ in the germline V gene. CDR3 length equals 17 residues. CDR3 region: CASRDVTSGSGTGELFF. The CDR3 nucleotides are TGCGCCAGCAGAGATGTTACTAGCGGGAGTGGCACCGGGGAGCTGTTTTTT. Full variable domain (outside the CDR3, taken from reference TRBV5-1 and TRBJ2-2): KAGVTQTPRYLIKTRGQQVTLSCSPISGHRSVSWYQQTPGQGLQFLFEYFSETQRNKGNFPGRFSGRQFSNSRSEMNVSTLELGDSALYLCASRDVTSGSGTGELFFGEGSRLTVL.

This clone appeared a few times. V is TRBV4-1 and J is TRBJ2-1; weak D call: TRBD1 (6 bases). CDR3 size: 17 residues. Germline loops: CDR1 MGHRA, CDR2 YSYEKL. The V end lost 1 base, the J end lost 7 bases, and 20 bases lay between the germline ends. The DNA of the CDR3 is TGCGCCAGCAGCCAAGTCAGTCGACAGGCCCTTACAAATGAGCAGTTCTTC. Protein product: CASSQVSRQALTNEQFF.

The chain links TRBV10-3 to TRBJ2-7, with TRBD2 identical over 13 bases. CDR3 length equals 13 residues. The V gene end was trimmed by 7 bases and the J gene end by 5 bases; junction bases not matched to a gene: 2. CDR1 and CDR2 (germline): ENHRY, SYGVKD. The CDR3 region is CAINTSGRDEQYF. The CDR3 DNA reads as TGTGCCATCAATACTAGCGGGAGGGACGAGCAGTACTTC.